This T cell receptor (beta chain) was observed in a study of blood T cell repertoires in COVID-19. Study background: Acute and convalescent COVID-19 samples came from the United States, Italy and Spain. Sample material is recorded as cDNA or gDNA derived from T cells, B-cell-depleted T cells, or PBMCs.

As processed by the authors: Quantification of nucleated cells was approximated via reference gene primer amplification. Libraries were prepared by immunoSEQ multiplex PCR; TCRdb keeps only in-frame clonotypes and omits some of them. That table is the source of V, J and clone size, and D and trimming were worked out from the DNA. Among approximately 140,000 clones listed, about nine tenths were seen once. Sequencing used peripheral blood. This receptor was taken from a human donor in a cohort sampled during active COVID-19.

The CDR3 protein is CASSQALAVTSYEQYF. CDR3 bases: TGCGCCAGCAGCCAAGCACTAGCGGTTACATCCTACGAGCAGTACTTC. The chain joins TRBV4-1 to TRBJ2-7, with 8 nucleotides matching TRBD2. This CDR3 comprises 16 residues. The junction had 6 bases not matched to a gene; V was cut back by 1 base and J by 1 base. CDR1 is MGHRA, CDR2 YSYEKL, per germline.